These 22 T cell receptor beta chains were sequenced from one sample in a study of T cell changes during pregnancy in multiple sclerosis. The data were produced by immunoSEQ multiplex PCR, yet TCRdb's version contains in-frame clones alone and is incomplete. The sample lists about 36,000 clones, under 95% occurring once. The starting material was CD4+ T cells from peripheral blood mononuclear cells, obtained after pregnancy. The receptors come from a female donor with multiple sclerosis, enrolled in a pregnancy study.

J is TRBJ1-2 and V is TRBV30; no clear D gene. This CDR3 region has 12 residues. Trimming stripped 7 bases from V and 0 bases from J, with 9 bases between. Germline V gives CDR1 GTSNPN, CDR2 SVGIG (reference sequence). The CDR3 nucleotides are TGTGCCTTATACATTGCTAACTATGGCTACACCTTC. The encoded protein is CALYIANYGYTF. The complete variable domain, with remaining parts taken from reference TRBV30 and TRBJ1-2, reads SQTIHQWPATLVQPVGSPLSLECTVEGTSNPNLYWYRQAAGRGLQLLFYSVGIGQISSEVPQNLSASRPQDRQFILSSKKLLLSDSGFYLCALYIANYGYTFGSGTRLTVV.

This chain links TRBV7-3 with TRBJ2-5; TRBD2 aligns across 10 bases. J gave up 11 bases and V 5 bases, and 5 bases lay outside the gene matches. CDR1 is SGHTA, CDR2 FQGTGA, per germline. CDR3 length: 12 amino acids. The CDR3 reads CASSRAGGPQYF. The CDR3, as DNA: TGTGCCAGCAGCAGAGCGGGAGGGCCACAGTACTTC.

The chain joins TRBV18 to TRBJ2-1; D possibly corresponds to TRBD1 (6 bases). The CDR3 extends over 13 amino acids. Per germline, CDR1 KGHSH and CDR2 LQKENI. V was shortened by 2 bases and J by 5 bases, with 7 bases between the two germline ends. CDR3 DNA sequence: TGTGCCAGCTCACCAAGACAGGACAATGAGCAGTTCTTC. Its translation is CASSPRQDNEQFF.

The J gene is TRBJ2-7, the V gene TRBV4-2; D perhaps matches TRBD1 (7 bases). Per the germline V gene, CDR1 is LGHNA and CDR2 is YNFKEQ. This CDR3 has 16 amino acids. V dropped 2 bases and J dropped 1 base, with 15 bases sitting between them. This chain's CDR3 is CASSQTAGQISYEQYF. For the CDR3, the DNA is TGTGCCAGCAGCCAAACCGCGGGACAGATTTCCTACGAGCAGTACTTC.

The rearrangement uses TRBV14 and TRBJ2-7; TRBD1 agrees at 8 bases. The CDR3 is 13 amino acids. The J segment lost 4 bases and the V segment lost 2 bases, leaving 1 base of the junction unmatched. CDR1 is SGHDN, CDR2 FVKESK, per germline. Here the CDR3 DNA reads TGTGCCAGCAGCCAACAGGGGGCTTACGAGCAGTACTTC. Its translation is CASSQQGAYEQYF.

This clone came up once. This chain connects TRBV18 to TRBJ2-1; 8 nucleotides align to TRBD1. The CDR3 has 15 residues. V trimming: 1 base; J trimming: 6 bases; junction bases outside the gene matches: 5. The germline gives CDR1 KGHSH, CDR2 LQKENI. CDR3 bases: TGTGCCAGCTCACCACAAGGACAGGGCTTCAATGAGCAGTTCTTC. Translating it yields CASSPQGQGFNEQFF.

The chain uses TRBV29-1 and TRBJ1-1; 7 bases match TRBD1. Germline V lookup: CDR1 SQVTM, CDR2 ANQGSEA. The CDR3 contains 14 residues. J gave up 8 bases and V 2 bases, and 11 bases lay outside the gene matches. Here the CDR3 reads CSVERPLRGREAFF. CDR3 nucleotides: TGCAGCGTTGAAAGGCCGTTGAGGGGGCGCGAAGCTTTCTTT.

J is TRBJ2-1 and V is TRBV19; the match to TRBD1 covers 8 bases. Germline loops: CDR1 LNHDA, CDR2 SQIVND (reference sequence). V dropped 3 bases and J dropped 6; count of bases not matched to a gene: 10. This CDR3 has 16 amino acids. DNA of the CDR3: TGTGCCAGTAGTATGGAAAGAGGACAGGGTTTCAATGAGCAGTTCTTC. It translates to CASSMERGQGFNEQFF.

The chain has TRBV2 and TRBJ2-5, with TRBD1 matching 11 bases. CDR3 size: 15 residues. V lost 8 bases to trimming and J lost 5 bases; unmatched junction nucleotides: 10. Germline V CDR1 and CDR2: SNHLY, FYNNEI. In DNA form, the CDR3 reads TGTGCCAGCCCTAAGGACAGGGGGCGAAGGGAGACCCAGTACTTC. Translated: CASPKDRGRRETQYF.

This clone came up once. The rearrangement links TRBV18 to TRBJ2-5; no clear D. CDR3 length: 13 amino acids. V gave up 1 base and J gave up 3 bases, with 6 bases separating them. In germline, CDR1 is KGHSH, CDR2 LQKENI. CDR3 loop: CASSPLQKETQYF. For the CDR3, the DNA is TGTGCCAGCTCACCACTCCAGAAAGAGACCCAGTACTTC.

The chain has TRBV29-1 and TRBJ2-7; 7 bases fit TRBD1. After removal of 4 bases from V and 4 bases from J, the junction contained 7 bases not matched to a gene. The CDR3 contains 13 residues. Germline loops: CDR1 SQVTM, CDR2 ANQGSEA. CDR3 protein: CSVAGQRFYEQYF. The CDR3 bases are TGCAGCGTTGCGGGACAGAGATTTTACGAGCAGTACTTC.

The V call is TRBV11-1, the J call TRBJ2-6; 8 nucleotides agree with TRBD1. The CDR3 spans 17 residues. Germline-derived CDR1 and CDR2 are SGHAT and FQDESV (reference sequence). Trimming at V came to 4 bases and at J to 2 bases, leaving 7 bases not matched to a gene. The CDR3 loop reads CASSSWTGQAGANVLTF. The CDR3 bases are TGTGCCAGCAGCTCCTGGACAGGGCAGGCTGGGGCCAACGTCCTGACTTTC.

The chain combines TRBV29-1 with TRBJ1-2; D might be TRBD1 (6 bases). The germline V gene encodes CDR1 SQVTM and CDR2 ANQGSEA. The CDR3 length is 12 residues. Trimming removed 1 base from V and 6 bases from J, with 9 bases in between. The CDR3 spells CSVEGQGNGYTF. DNA of the CDR3: TGCAGCGTTGAAGGGCAGGGGAATGGCTACACCTTC.

The sample holds one count of this clone. V and J are TRBV2 and TRBJ2-5, with D perhaps TRBD1 (5 bases). Looked up from germline, CDR1 is SNHLY and CDR2 is FYNNEI. The CDR3 is 15 residues long. V gave up 3 bases and J gave up 8 bases, with 19 bases separating them. CDR3 coding DNA: TGTGCCAGCAGTGATGGGATTGGACCCCAGGGAACCCAGTACTTC. Translating it yields CASSDGIGPQGTQYF.

V is TRBV7-9 and J is TRBJ2-2; 8 bases fit TRBD2. The germline gives CDR1 SEHNR, CDR2 FQNEAQ (reference sequence). V gave up 1 base and J gave up 6 bases; unmatched junction bases: 7. CDR3 length: 16 amino acids. CDR3 bases: TGTGCCAGCAGCTTAGTTGCGGGAGGTGGTTCCGGGGAGCTGTTTTTT. This codes for CASSLVAGGGSGELFF.

This chain links TRBV9 with TRBJ2-1; TRBD1 matches 11 bases. CDR3 size: 18 residues. J was trimmed by 7 bases and V by 0 bases; bases with no gene match: 12. CDR1 and CDR2 from the germline V gene are SGDLS and YYNGEE. CDR3 amino acids: CASSVERGRTGGGNEQFF. The DNA of the CDR3 is TGTGCCAGCAGCGTAGAGAGGGGAAGGACAGGGGGCGGGAATGAGCAGTTCTTC.

The chain couples TRBV28 to TRBJ2-5; 7 bases fit TRBD1. The CDR3 has 12 amino acids. Trimming cost V 8 bases and J 2 bases; bases outside gene matches: 2. CDR1 and CDR2 from the germline V gene are MDHEN and SYDVKM. CDR3 sequence reads: CASVQGQETQYF. The DNA of the CDR3 is TGTGCCAGCGTACAGGGGCAAGAGACCCAGTACTTC.

The genes are TRBV5-1 and TRBJ2-3, with D tentatively TRBD1 (5 bases). CDR1 and CDR2 from the germline V gene are SGHRS and YFSETQ. Trimming shortened V by 4 bases and J by 2 bases, and 14 bases separated the two germline ends. The CDR3 is 15 residues long. CDR3 amino acids: CASSIRVADTDTQYF. The CDR3 region has the DNA TGCGCCAGCAGCATCAGGGTGGCGGACACAGATACGCAGTATTTT. Filled out from reference TRBV5-1 and TRBJ2-3, the complete variable domain reads KAGVTQTPRYLIKTRGQQVTLSCSPISGHRSVSWYQQTPGQGLQFLFEYFSETQRNKGNFPGRFSGRQFSNSRSEMNVSTLELGDSALYLCASSIRVADTDTQYFGPGTRLTVL.

J is TRBJ1-1 and V is TRBV2; TRBD1 is a possible D gene (6 bases). The germline CDR1 and CDR2 sequences are SNHLY and FYNNEI. The CDR3 runs to 13 residues. Trimming shortened V by 9 bases and J by 6 bases, and 17 bases separated the two germline ends. The DNA of the CDR3 is TGTGCCAGTCGGGGGGCGAAAGGTTCTGAAGCTTTCTTT. Encoded protein: CASRGAKGSEAFF.

This rearrangement joins TRBV19 to TRBJ2-5, with 14 nucleotides matching TRBD2. Germline V CDR1 and CDR2: LNHDA, SQIVND (reference sequence). After removal of 3 bases from V and 4 bases from J, the junction contained 7 bases not matched to a gene. This CDR3 spans 17 amino acids. The CDR3 sequence is CASSMASGLAGVETQYF. The CDR3 coding sequence is TGTGCCAGTAGTATGGCTTCGGGACTAGCGGGAGTAGAGACCCAGTACTTC.

This chain joins TRBV7-2 and TRBJ2-1; 7 nucleotides align to TRBD2. CDR1 is SGHTA and CDR2 is FQGNSA in the germline V gene. The CDR3 runs to 12 residues. With V trimmed by 1 base and J by 9 bases, 0 bases remained unmatched. In DNA, the CDR3 is TGTGCCAGCAGCTTAGGGGGGGGTGAGCAGTTCTTC. Protein: CASSLGGGEQFF.

J is TRBJ1-2 and V is TRBV19, with D possibly TRBD1 on 5 matching bases. The germline V and J ends were trimmed by 2 bases and 2 bases, with 18 bases remaining between them. The length of the CDR3 is 17 residues. Per germline, CDR1 LNHDA and CDR2 SQIVND (reference sequence). The CDR3 is CASSIKGTGGSNYGYTF. DNA for the CDR3: TGTGCCAGTAGTATAAAGGGAACCGGGGGGTCAAACTATGGCTACACCTTC.